What follows describes a single T cell receptor beta chain. This clonotype was seen a handful of times. The antigen it binds to is not known. No much larger clone exists at a distance of one base, and base qualities are not known. Donors were a few dozen systemically healthy Caucasian individuals from Russia aged roughly 6 to 90 years. Each donor gave roughly 9.5 milliliters of peripheral blood, collected into EDTA-treated Vacutainer tubes. Ficoll-Paque density-gradient centrifugation was used to isolate PBMCs, with at least 7 million per sample. Trizol reagent was used to extract total RNA from PBMCs, with at least 6 micrograms per sample. Naive CD45RAhigh/CD27high T cell percentages were measured by flow cytometry on a PBMC aliquot from every donor. The data derive from a study of blood T cells in healthy people across ages (dated by TCRdb to the mid-2010s). With respect to the entire study: In model experiments, template switching captured roughly one uniquely barcoded TCR beta cDNA molecule for every two T cells. For two donors (one aged 18 to 30 and one aged 80 or older), the study analyzed two additional independent replicas of 1 million unique cDNA reads from the same blood draw. To track age-related changes in TCR beta repertoire diversity, the study relied on deep sequencing normalized with unique cDNA molecular identifiers. Donors were grouped into four age groups: young (average approximately 16 years), middle-aged (39), aged (around 66) and long-lived (less than 85). Overall results and qualifications from the work: Since profiling was done on bulk unsorted PBMCs, naive and antigen-experienced compartments could not be conclusively compared. As age increased, observed TCR beta diversity per million T cells dropped in a roughly linear way, and a significant reduction was already evident by age 40. The long-lived group showed more naive CD4+ T cells, fewer expanded clones and increased TCR diversity than the aged group, suggesting age selection. Because donor CMV infection status was unknown, age-related changes in expanded clonotypes were potentially confounded. A strong correlation was found between observed TCR beta diversity and the percentage of naive T cells measured by flow cytometry. Estimates of total diversity based on one million sequenced T cells were regarded as lower bounds and as underestimates.

Libraries were prepared through 5' RACE. TCRdb names Illumina HiSeq 2500 as the instrument used. A second PCR of about 6 to 11 cycles was run with a J-beta primer mix and a sample-barcoded 5' primer. A unique molecular identifier was introduced onto each TCR beta cDNA molecule by a template-switch 5' adaptor carrying 12 random nucleotides. Each sample yielded at least 2.5 million CDR3-containing paired-end reads. The Mint cDNA synthesis kit, primed by a TRBC-specific oligonucleotide, was used to synthesize first-strand cDNA from all RNA. Following uracil-DNA glycosylase treatment, a first 18-cycle PCR with universal primers M1SS and BC2_uni_R was performed on all cDNA. For the original study's pipeline: Each sample was normalized by randomly selecting 1 million high-quality reads, each carrying a distinct molecular identifier. Instead of being binned into consensus sequences, reads with shared molecular identifiers were discarded. MiTCR, run with a Q25 quality threshold and the strictest error-elimination algorithm, handled CDR3 identification, clonotype clustering and error correction. A nonparametric unseen species model using Euler transformation provided a lower-bound estimate of total TCR beta diversity. In TCRdb, the public reads were trimmed at Q25 with fastp and aligned with MiXCR, with productive beta chains retained. Under each unique CDR3 protein, matching rows form one entry showing the most common genes and DNA. Clone size and V and J calls follow TCRdb, not the original study. This sample comprises more than 1,000,000 distinct CDR3 sequences, 20% to 25% of them detected only once. Around 0.7% of the sample rests with the top ten.

These data also formed part of another study, on T cells of mothers and their children. The second study, in turn, reports: Donors were nine systemically healthy Caucasian individuals: three mothers and their six children. cDNA synthesis consumed the entire amount of extracted RNA, loaded at approximately 1.6 ug RNA in each 15 ul reaction. In the second PCR, sample barcodes and 2-4 random nucleotides were introduced via the M1S primer. More than 8.5 million TCR beta CDR3 reads were obtained from each mother, and about 3 million reads were obtained from each child. TCR recombination output is similarly shaped by thymic selection in related and unrelated pairs, with a minor effect exerted by inherited differences. Normalized repertoire overlap in related mother-child pairs was always slightly higher than in unrelated mother-child pairs, but the difference was never significant. Persistent microchimeric T cell clones were not detected, at a sensitivity of approximately 93 clones per million clonotypes. Deep NGS was used in the study to compare the TCR beta repertoires of mothers and children and to look for features that separate related mother-child pairs from unrelated individuals. On average, the children were approximately 12 +/- 4 years old, while the mothers were approximately 41 +/- 4 years old. Libraries were sequenced on Illumina HiSeq 2000 with 100+100 nt paired-end reads after adapter ligation with NEBNext reagents. To prevent cross-contamination, the mother and child libraries were prepared one month apart and sequenced in separate runs. For each donor, between about 500,000 and 2,100,000 distinct TCR beta clonotypes were identified. Naive TCR beta clonotypes were estimated from low-frequency clonotypes matched to each donor's FACS-determined naive share, without sorting.

Source material: blood. The clonotype comes from a girl aged 2 to 10 in good health.

The sequence in DNA is TGTGCCAGCAGCTCCCACGGGAGTTACGAGCAGTACTTC. Its protein is CASSSHGSYEQYF. The V and J genes are TRBV7-2 and TRBJ2-5; TRBD2 might be the D gene, on 6 matching bases. Gene TRBJ2-7 matches the end of the DNA better, so the J call may be wrong. The germline V gene specifies SGHTA as CDR1 and FQGNSA as CDR2. From its cysteine to its phenylalanine, the CDR3 spans 13 amino acids. Only the CDR3 DNA stays, 39 bases, in frame from base 1.